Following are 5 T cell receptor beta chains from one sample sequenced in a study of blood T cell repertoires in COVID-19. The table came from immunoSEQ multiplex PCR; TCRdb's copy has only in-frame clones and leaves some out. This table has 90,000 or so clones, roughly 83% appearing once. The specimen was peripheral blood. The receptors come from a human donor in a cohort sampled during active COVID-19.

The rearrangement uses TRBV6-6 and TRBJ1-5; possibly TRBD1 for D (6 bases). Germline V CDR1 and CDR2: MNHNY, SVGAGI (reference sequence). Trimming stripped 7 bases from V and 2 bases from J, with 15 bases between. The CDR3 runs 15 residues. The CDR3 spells CASTAGRQGNQPQHF. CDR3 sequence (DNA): TGTGCCAGCACGGCTGGGAGACAGGGCAATCAGCCCCAGCATTTT.

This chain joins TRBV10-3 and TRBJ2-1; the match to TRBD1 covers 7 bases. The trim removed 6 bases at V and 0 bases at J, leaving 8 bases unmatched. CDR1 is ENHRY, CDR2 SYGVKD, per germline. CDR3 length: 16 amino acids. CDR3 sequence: CAIRPGTANSYNEQFF. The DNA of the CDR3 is TGTGCCATCAGGCCCGGGACAGCAAACTCCTACAATGAGCAGTTCTTC.

The CDR3 is CASSYASGITGELFF. The CDR3 nucleotides read TGTGCCAGCAGTTACGCTAGCGGGATAACCGGGGAGCTGTTTTTT. V gene TRBV6-5 combines with J gene TRBJ2-2, with 9 bases identical to TRBD2. The J segment lost 5 bases and the V segment lost 2 bases, leaving 3 bases of the junction unmatched. The V gene's germline CDR1 is MNHEY and CDR2 SVGAGI. The CDR3 extends over 15 amino acids.

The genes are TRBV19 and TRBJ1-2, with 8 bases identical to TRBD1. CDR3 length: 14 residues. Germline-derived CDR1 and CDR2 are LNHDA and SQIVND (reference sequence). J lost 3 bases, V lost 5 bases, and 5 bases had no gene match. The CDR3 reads CASSHHRGDYGYTF. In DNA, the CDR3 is TGTGCCAGTAGTCATCACAGGGGGGACTATGGCTACACCTTC.

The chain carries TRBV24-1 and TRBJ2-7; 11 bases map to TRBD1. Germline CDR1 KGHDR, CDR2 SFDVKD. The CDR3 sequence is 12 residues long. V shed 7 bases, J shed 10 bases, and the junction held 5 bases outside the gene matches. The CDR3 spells CATRGTGGRQYF. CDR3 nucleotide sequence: TGTGCCACCAGAGGGACAGGGGGGAGACAGTACTTC.